The clone carrying this T cell receptor (beta chain) has more than one count but fewer than ten. Its antigen is as yet unknown. Expressed TCRB transcripts were sequenced because the entire RNA isolate underwent reverse transcription. Sequenced by immunoSEQ multiplex PCR; TCRdb stores in-frame clones only, minus some. Among about 400,000 clones listed, roughly 12% were seen once. V was trimmed by 1 base and J by 3 bases, leaving 10 bases between them. This CDR3 contains 14 residues. Germline lookup yields CDR1 LNHDA and CDR2 SQIVND (reference sequence). The data belong to a study of beta chain features in type 1 diabetes. Study findings and constraints: In all four CD4+ subsets, TCRB CDR3 length was significantly, moderately reduced in type 1 diabetes.

The chain has TRBV19 and TRBJ2-7; D not certain. The sample consisted of naive CD4+ T cells from blood. The clonotype comes from a woman younger than 30 with type 1 diabetes. The CDR3 loop reads CASSIGIERYEQYF. In DNA form, the CDR3 reads TGTGCCAGTAGTATAGGTATAGAACGCTACGAGCAGTACTTC.